This TCR beta chain derives from a study of T cell repertoires in cytomegalovirus infection. Overall study: Public TCR beta signatures provided an indication of both CMV infection and a matching HLA type.

Each CDR3 protein is one row after TCRdb ran MiXCR on the reads. The table shows approximately 1,000,000 distinct CDR3 sequences, with around 29% occurring only once. A word on this clonotype: What it binds is not known.

The sequences come from cultured CD8+ T cells from PBMCs, collected from culture after CMV antigen stimulation. This receptor was obtained from a human donor in good health (CMV status not recorded). Some clones in this sample may be carry-over from other donors' samples.

CDR3 sequence (DNA): TGTGCCAGCCCGGGACAGGGTAAAGGTGAGCAGTTCTTC. Protein: CASPGQGKGEQFF. The chain recombines TRBV2 with TRBJ2-1; 9 nucleotides match TRBD1. CDR1 is SNHLY and CDR2 is FYNNEI in the germline V gene. With 8 bases clipped from V and 9 bases from J, the junction kept 8 bases outside the gene matches. The CDR3 spans 13 residues.